The text below deals with one T cell receptor (beta chain). Its antigen is currently not known. No base-level quality is on record; no much larger clone is a single base apart. This sample is drawn from a study of T-cell memory formation after mild COVID-19 (dated by TCRdb to the early 2020s). As for the study more broadly: TCR sequence clusters from the two donors were largely donor specific. Longitudinal TCRalpha and TCRbeta repertoire sequencing tracked T-cell clones expanding and contracting after mild COVID-19 in a couple of donors. Two young, previously healthy adult volunteers made up the cohort, one male and one female.

General findings and caveats noted by the study authors: Clones that contracted from day 15 to 85 showed balanced CD4/CD8 phenotypes, whereas a second wave of clones that expanded from day 15 to 37 leaned towards CD4+. Whether the second-wave clones peaking on day 37 were SARS-CoV-2 specific was not confirmed. The detection of some responding clones in pre-infection memory suggests that pre-existing cross-reactive memory T cells joined the SARS-CoV-2 response. Only a couple of mild cases were covered by the study, and larger cohorts that include severe cases with pre-infection samples were considered necessary. Contracting CD4+ clones turned up mainly in the CM and EM memory subsets, whereas EMRA was where CD8+ clones were enriched.

PBMCs were isolated by Ficoll-Paque density gradient centrifugation. V gives up 4 bases and J gives up 1 base, and the segment between their germline ends measures 18 bases. CDR1 and CDR2 (SGHRS, YFSETQ) derive from the germline V gene. Spanning cysteine to phenylalanine, the CDR3 consists of 16 amino acids. Left in the record is the CDR3 DNA by itself, 48 bases read in frame from the first base. The listed sequencing device is Illumina NovaSeq 6000. TCRalpha and TCRbeta cDNA libraries were constructed by 5'RACE with constant-segment primers, with sample barcodes and unique molecular identifiers being introduced. RNA was extracted from every sample with Trizol reagent. Libraries were amplified in two PCR steps, with a second sample barcode and Illumina TruSeq adapters added in the second step. Sequencing of libraries was performed on an Illumina NovaSeq with 2 x 150 bp paired-end reads. Under the source paper's analysis protocol: Demultiplexing of reads and collapsing into UMI-guided consensus sequences were performed with migec v1.2.7. With mixcr v2.1.11, UMI consensuses were aligned to TRA and TRB V and J templates and assembled into clonotypes. A clonotype was counted as expanded or contracted only if both edgeR and NoisET called the change significant, with noise models trained on biological replicates. For edgeR calls, the thresholds were a false discovery rate-adjusted p below 0.01 and a log2 fold-change of 1. As an exploratory analysis of dynamics, max-normalized trajectories of the 1000 most abundant clonotypes were examined by PCA with hierarchical clustering. Separately sequenced CD4+ and CD8+ repertoires were used to assign the CD4 or CD8 phenotype of responding clones. The raw public data were reprocessed by TCRdb itself: fastp quality trimming at Q25, MiXCR clonotype calling, in-frame beta chains only. Merged by CDR3 protein, the rows form single entries marked with the most common genes and DNA. These V and J calls originate from TCRdb's pipeline instead of the authors' own analysis. Here the sample has over 450,000 distinct CDR3 sequences; roughly 21% occur a single time. Of the sample, roughly an eighth is held by the ten largest clones.

This clonotype was obtained from an adult woman who had mild COVID-19 (a few samples of this study predate the infection). The sample titles of this study are shuffled in the database, so cell type and time point are left out; the donor was told from shared clones. The sequenced sample consisted of PBMCs or a T cell subset sorted from them (not recorded which). The chain employs TRBV5-1 and TRBJ2-7; TRBD2 is perhaps the D gene, given 6 matching bases. The CDR3 amino acid sequence is: CASSVLRDGTSYEQYF. The DNA sequence reads TGCGCCAGCAGCGTTCTCCGGGACGGGACTTCCTACGAGCAGTACTTC.